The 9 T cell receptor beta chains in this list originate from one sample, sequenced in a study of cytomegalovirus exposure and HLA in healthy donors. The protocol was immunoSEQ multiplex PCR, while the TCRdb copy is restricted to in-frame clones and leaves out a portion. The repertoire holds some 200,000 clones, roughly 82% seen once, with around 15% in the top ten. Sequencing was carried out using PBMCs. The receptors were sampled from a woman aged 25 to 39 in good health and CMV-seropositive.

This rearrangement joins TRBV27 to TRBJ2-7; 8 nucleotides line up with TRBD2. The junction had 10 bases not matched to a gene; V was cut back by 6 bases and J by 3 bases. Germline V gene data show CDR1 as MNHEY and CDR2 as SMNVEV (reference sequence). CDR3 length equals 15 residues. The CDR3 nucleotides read TGTGCCAGCAGCTTCGGGCGGGGGGCAGGCTACGAGCAGTACTTC. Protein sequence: CASSFGRGAGYEQYF.

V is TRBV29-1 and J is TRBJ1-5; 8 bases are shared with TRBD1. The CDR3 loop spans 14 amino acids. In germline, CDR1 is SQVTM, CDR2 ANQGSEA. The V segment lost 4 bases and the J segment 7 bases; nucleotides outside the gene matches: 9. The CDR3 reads CSVATGAVGQPQHF. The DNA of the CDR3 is TGCAGCGTTGCGACAGGGGCGGTTGGACAGCCCCAGCATTTT.

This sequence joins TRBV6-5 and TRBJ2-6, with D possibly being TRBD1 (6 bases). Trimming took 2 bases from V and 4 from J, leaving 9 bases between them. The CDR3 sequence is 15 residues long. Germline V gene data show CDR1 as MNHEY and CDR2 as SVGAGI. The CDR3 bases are TGTGCCAGCAGTTACGACAGGACAGGGGCCAACGTCCTGACTTTC. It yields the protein CASSYDRTGANVLTF.

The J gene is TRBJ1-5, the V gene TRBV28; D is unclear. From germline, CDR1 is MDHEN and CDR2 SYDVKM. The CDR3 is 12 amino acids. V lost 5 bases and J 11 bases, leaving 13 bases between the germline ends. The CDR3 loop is CASSPLTQAQHF. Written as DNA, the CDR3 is TGTGCCAGCAGTCCACTGACCCAGGCCCAGCATTTT.

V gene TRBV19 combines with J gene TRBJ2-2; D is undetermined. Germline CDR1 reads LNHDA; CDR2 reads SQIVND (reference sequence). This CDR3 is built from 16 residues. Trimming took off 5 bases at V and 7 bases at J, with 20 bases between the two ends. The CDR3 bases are TGTGCCAGTAGTGAACCACGGGTCTTGCGGAACGGGGAGCTGTTTTTT. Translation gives CASSEPRVLRNGELFF.

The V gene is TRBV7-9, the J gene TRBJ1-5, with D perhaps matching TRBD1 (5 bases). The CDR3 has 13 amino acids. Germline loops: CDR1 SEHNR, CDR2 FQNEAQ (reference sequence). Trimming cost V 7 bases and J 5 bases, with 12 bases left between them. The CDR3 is CASTPVGDQPQHF. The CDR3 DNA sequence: TGTGCCAGCACCCCAGTAGGGGATCAGCCCCAGCATTTT.

CDR3 loop: CASSPYGTSGPDTQYF. CDR3 DNA: TGTGCCAGCAGCCCTTACGGGACTAGCGGGCCGGATACGCAGTATTTT. The chain employs TRBV27 and TRBJ2-3; 12 bases map to TRBD2. CDR1 is MNHEY, CDR2 SMNVEV, per germline (reference sequence). This CDR3 spans 16 amino acids. With V trimmed by 6 bases and J by 6 bases, 10 bases remained unmatched.

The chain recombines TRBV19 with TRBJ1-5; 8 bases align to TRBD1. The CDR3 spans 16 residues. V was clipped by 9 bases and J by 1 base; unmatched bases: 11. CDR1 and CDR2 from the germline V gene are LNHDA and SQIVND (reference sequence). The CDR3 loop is CASEMTGQGSNQPQHF. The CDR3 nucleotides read TGTGCCAGCGAAATGACCGGACAGGGAAGCAATCAGCCCCAGCATTTT. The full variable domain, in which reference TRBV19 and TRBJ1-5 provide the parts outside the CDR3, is DGGITQSPKYLFRKEGQNVTLSCEQNLNHDAMYWYRQDPGQGLRLIYYSQIVNDFQKGDIAEGYSVSREKKESFPLTVTSAQKNPTAFYLCASEMTGQGSNQPQHFGDGTRLSIL.

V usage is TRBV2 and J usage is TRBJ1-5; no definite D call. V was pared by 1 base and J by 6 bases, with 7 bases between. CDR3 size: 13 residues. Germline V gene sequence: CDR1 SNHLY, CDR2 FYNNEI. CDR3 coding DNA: TGTGCCAGCAGTGAAGGGCGGGGTCAGCCCCAGCATTTT. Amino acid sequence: CASSEGRGQPQHF.